The rows below give T cell receptor beta chains drawn from one sample of a study of blood T cell repertoires in COVID-19. Produced via immunoSEQ multiplex PCR; TCRdb's table is partial and in-frame only. Of a few hundred thousand clones detected, more than 80% appear once; the ten largest clones hold around 9%. Sequencing was done on a sample of PBMCs or T cells enriched from blood (not recorded which). Every receptor here comes from a man aged 40-50 years who had recovered from COVID-19. CDR3s include the opening cysteine and the closing phenylalanine or tryptophan. The order of the fields is V gene, J gene, clone size, D gene, CDR3 DNA, CDR3 protein. The D gene is left open where the match is weak. Some rows mark clone size as missing; the rest say once, few, many or name a class of expanded clone.

v_gene: TRBV10-1
j_gene: TRBJ2-1
abundance: once
d_gene: TRBD2
CDR3nt: TGCGCCAGCAGCGGGGGGACTAGCGGGAGAAATGAGCAGTTCTTC
CDR3aa: CASSGGTSGRNEQFF

v_gene: TRBV19
j_gene: TRBJ2-1
abundance: NA
d_gene: NA
CDR3nt: TGTGCCAGTAGTATAAGGAGCGCGAATGAGCAGTTCTTC
CDR3aa: CASSIRSANEQFF

v_gene: TRBV20-1
j_gene: TRBJ1-1
abundance: NA
d_gene: NA
CDR3nt: TGCAGTGCTAGTCGCCATGCGAGTAACACTGAAGCTTTCTTT
CDR3aa: CSASRHASNTEAFF

v_gene: TRBV18
j_gene: TRBJ1-4
abundance: NA
d_gene: TRBD1
CDR3nt: TGTGCCAGCTCACCCCAAAGCCCCGACAGGGTCCCTAATGAAAAACTGTTTTTT
CDR3aa: CASSPQSPDRVPNEKLFF

v_gene: TRBV6-8
j_gene: TRBJ1-5
abundance: NA
d_gene: NA
CDR3nt: TGTGCCAGCAGTTACTCGAACAGGGCTCTCGATCAGCCCCAGCATTTT
CDR3aa: CASSYSNRALDQPQHF

v_gene: TRBV5-6
j_gene: TRBJ1-5
abundance: NA
d_gene: TRBD1
CDR3nt: TGTGCCAGCAGCTATGGGACAGGATACCAGCCCCAGCATTTT
CDR3aa: CASSYGTGYQPQHF

v_gene: TRBV7-8
j_gene: TRBJ1-5
abundance: NA
d_gene: NA
CDR3nt: TGTGCCAGCAGCTTACAGCGCGGCAATCAGCCCCAGCATTTT
CDR3aa: CASSLQRGNQPQHF

v_gene: TRBV10-2
j_gene: TRBJ1-1
abundance: NA
d_gene: TRBD1
CDR3nt: TGCGCCAGCAGTCAAGGGGGCATGAACACTGAAGCTTTCTTT
CDR3aa: CASSQGGMNTEAFF

v_gene: TRBV30
j_gene: TRBJ2-2
abundance: once
d_gene: NA
CDR3nt: TGTGCCTGGATCGTACGGGATGGAACCGGGGAGCTGTTTTTT
CDR3aa: CAWIVRDGTGELFF

v_gene: TRBV6-5
j_gene: TRBJ1-4
abundance: NA
d_gene: NA
CDR3nt: TGTGCCAGCAGTCCCCCCGGGATTAATGAAAAACTGTTTTTT
CDR3aa: CASSPPGINEKLFF

v_gene: TRBV7-9
j_gene: TRBJ1-1
abundance: NA
d_gene: NA
CDR3nt: TGTGCCAGCAGCCCCCGCTCAGGGGCGGTCACTGAAGCTTTCTTT
CDR3aa: CASSPRSGAVTEAFF

v_gene: TRBV5-1
j_gene: TRBJ2-5
abundance: NA
d_gene: TRBD2
CDR3nt: TGCGCCAGCAGCTTGTTTAGCGGGGCACAAGAGACCCAGTACTTC
CDR3aa: CASSLFSGAQETQYF

v_gene: TRBV6-5
j_gene: TRBJ2-1
abundance: once
d_gene: NA
CDR3nt: TGTGCCACACTGCGGAGATCCTCATCTTACAATGAGCAGTTCTTC
CDR3aa: CATLRRSSSYNEQFF

v_gene: TRBV4-1
j_gene: TRBJ2-5
abundance: NA
d_gene: TRBD2
CDR3nt: TGCGCCAGCAGCCCGGGACTAGCGGTCCAAGAGACCCAGTACTTC
CDR3aa: CASSPGLAVQETQYF

v_gene: TRBV6-1
j_gene: TRBJ2-2
abundance: NA
d_gene: NA
CDR3nt: TGTGCCAGCAGTGAAGAGCGGTTCGCGAACACCGGGGAGCTGTTTTTT
CDR3aa: CASSEERFANTGELFF

v_gene: TRBV7-9
j_gene: TRBJ1-5
abundance: NA
d_gene: NA
CDR3nt: TGTGCCAGCAGCTTAGGTACAGGCGACCCCAATCAGCCCCAGCATTTT
CDR3aa: CASSLGTGDPNQPQHF